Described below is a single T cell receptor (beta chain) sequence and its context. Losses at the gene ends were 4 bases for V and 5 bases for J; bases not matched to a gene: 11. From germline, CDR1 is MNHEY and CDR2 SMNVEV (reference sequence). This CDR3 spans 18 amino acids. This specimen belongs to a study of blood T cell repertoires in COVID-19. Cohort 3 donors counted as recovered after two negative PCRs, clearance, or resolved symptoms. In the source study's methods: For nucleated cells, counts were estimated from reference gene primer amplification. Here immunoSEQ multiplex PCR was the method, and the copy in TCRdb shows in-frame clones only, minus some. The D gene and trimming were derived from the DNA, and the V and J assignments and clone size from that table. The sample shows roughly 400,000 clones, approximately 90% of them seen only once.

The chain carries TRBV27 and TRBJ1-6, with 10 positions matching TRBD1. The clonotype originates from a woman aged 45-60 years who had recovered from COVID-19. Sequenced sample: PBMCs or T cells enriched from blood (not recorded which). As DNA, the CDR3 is TGTGCCAGCAGTTCGGGGACAGGGGTATTATCTCATAATTCACCCCTCCACTTT. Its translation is CASSSGTGVLSHNSPLHF.